A single sample is the source of the 2 T cell receptor beta chains below, sequenced in a study of identifying expanded T cells in peripheral blood. This table comes from immunoSEQ multiplex PCR, and its TCRdb copy is limited to in-frame clones, with some not included. The top ten clones hold under 6.5% of a sample with about 94,000 clones, 88% of them seen once. Sequenced sample: blood. These receptors all come from a person aged 18 to 75 in good health.

The rearrangement uses TRBV12-5 and TRBJ2-5; 7 positions agree with TRBD1. Germline CDR1 is LGHNT and CDR2 is FRNRAP. The CDR3 has 14 residues. After removal of 6 bases from V and 4 bases from J, the junction contained 8 bases not matched to a gene. The CDR3 DNA is TGTGCTAGTGGGTCGCAGGGGGTAGGAGAGACCCAGTACTTC. Translating gives CASGSQGVGETQYF.

This clone was seen a single time. The chain couples TRBV5-1 to TRBJ1-3; tentative D call: TRBD1 (6 bases). The germline V gene has CDR1 SGHRS and CDR2 YFSETQ. The V gene lost 6 bases and the J gene lost 3 bases, with 16 bases spanning the gap. CDR3 length equals 15 residues. The CDR3 reads CASTLEGEGGNTIYF. The CDR3 DNA follows: TGCGCCAGCACCCTCGAGGGGGAGGGTGGAAACACCATATATTTT.